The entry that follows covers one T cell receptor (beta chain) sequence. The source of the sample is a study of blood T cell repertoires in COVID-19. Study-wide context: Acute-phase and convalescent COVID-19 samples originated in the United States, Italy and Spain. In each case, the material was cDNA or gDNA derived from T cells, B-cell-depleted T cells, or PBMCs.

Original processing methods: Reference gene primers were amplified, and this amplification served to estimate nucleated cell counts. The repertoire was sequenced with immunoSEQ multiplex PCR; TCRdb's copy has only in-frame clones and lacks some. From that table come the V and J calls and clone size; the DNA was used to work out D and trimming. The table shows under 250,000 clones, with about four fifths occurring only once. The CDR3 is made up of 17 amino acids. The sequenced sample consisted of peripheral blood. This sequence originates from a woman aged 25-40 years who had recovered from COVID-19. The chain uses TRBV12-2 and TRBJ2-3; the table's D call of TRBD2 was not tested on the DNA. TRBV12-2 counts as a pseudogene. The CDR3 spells CASRAVKRASSTDTQYF. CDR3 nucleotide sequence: TGTGCAAGTCGCGCCGTTAAGCGGGCCTCTAGCACAGATACGCAGTATTTT.